This T cell receptor beta chain derives from a study of shared clonotypes between healthy human individuals. On the study more broadly: Each donor contributed plates that comprised three CD4 naive, three CD4 memory, two CD8 naive and one CD8 memory.

The sorted-subset replicate PCRs were given 200 ng DNA, which is 31,000 or so T cell genomes. Measured with immunoSEQ multiplex PCR; TCRdb has only the in-frame clones, and not every one. The repertoire holds a few hundred thousand clones, with nearly 97% as singletons. Naivety among CD8 cells was defined by CD45RO negativity and positive CCR7 selection, thereby excluding terminally differentiated effector memory CD45RA+ cells. The sequence derives from a woman younger than 45 in good health. Sequenced input: naive CD8+ T cells sorted from blood.

As DNA, the CDR3 is TGTGCCAGCAGGGTGGACAGCTACAATGAGCAGTTCTTC. This sequence encodes CASRVDSYNEQFF. This sequence joins TRBV2 and TRBJ2-1, with D maybe TRBD1 (6 bases). V lost 6 bases and J lost 3, with 9 bases in between. The germline CDR1 and CDR2 sequences are SNHLY and FYNNEI. The CDR3 totals 13 residues.